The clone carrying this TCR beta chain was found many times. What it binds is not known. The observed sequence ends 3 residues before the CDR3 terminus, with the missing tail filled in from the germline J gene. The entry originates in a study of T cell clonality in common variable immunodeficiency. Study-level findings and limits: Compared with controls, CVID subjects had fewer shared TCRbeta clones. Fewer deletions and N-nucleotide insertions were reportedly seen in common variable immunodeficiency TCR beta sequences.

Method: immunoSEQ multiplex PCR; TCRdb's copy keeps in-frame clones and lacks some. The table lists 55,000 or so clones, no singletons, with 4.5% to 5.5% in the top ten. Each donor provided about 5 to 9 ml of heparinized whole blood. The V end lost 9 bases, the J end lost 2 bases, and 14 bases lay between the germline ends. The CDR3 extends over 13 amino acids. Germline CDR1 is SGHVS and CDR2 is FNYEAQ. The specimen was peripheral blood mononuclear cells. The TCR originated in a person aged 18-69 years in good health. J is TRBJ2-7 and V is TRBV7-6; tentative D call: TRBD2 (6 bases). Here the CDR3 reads CASSGTDTYEQYF. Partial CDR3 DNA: TGTGCCAGTTCCGGGACTGACACCTACGAG.